This T cell receptor (beta chain) was profiled in a study of T cells after yellow fever vaccination. CDR1 and CDR2 from the germline V gene are LNHDA and SQIVND (reference sequence). The ends lost 6 bases at V and 3 bases at J; junction bases unmatched: 8. The CDR3 sequence is 16 residues long. UMIs were added to TCR cDNA along with a universal primer site when it was made by 5'RACE template switching. In TCRdb, the 5' RACE reads were re-called with MiXCR into one record per CDR3 protein. The table has just under 600,000 distinct CDR3 sequences, 13% seen once. Comment on this clonotype: Antigen specificity is unknown.

Whole-study findings and limits: Weaker, the secondary response had a peak occurring faster, on day 5 versus 15. Boosting was followed by the reappearance of most primary-vaccination clones (just under 98% CD4, about 90% CD8).

Sequencing used PBMCs, obtained on the day of the yellow fever booster vaccination. V and J are TRBV19 and TRBJ2-2; 9 bases agree with TRBD1. The TCR sequence derives from a man aged 30 to 45 who received the YFV17D yellow fever vaccine. The CDR3 nucleotides are TGTGCCAGTAGAAAGGGACAGGGTGTACACACCGGGGAGCTGTTTTTT. As protein: CASRKGQGVHTGELFF. The variable domain in full, completed from reference TRBV19 and TRBJ2-2, reads DGGITQSPKYLFRKEGQNVTLSCEQNLNHDAMYWYRQDPGQGLRLIYYSQIVNDFQKGDIAEGYSVSREKKESFPLTVTSAQKNPTAFYLCASRKGQGVHTGELFFGEGSRLTVL.